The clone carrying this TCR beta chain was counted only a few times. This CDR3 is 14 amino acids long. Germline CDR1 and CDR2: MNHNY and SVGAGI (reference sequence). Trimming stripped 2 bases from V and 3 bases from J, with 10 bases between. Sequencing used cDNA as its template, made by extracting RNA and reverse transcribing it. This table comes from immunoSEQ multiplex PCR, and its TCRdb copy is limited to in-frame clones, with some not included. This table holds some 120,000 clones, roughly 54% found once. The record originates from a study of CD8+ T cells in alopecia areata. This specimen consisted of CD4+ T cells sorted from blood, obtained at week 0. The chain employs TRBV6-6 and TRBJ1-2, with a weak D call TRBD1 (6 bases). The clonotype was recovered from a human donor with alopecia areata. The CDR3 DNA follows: TGTGCCAGCAGTTACCAGACAGGCTACTATGGCTACACCTTC. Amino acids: CASSYQTGYYGYTF.